This entry lists 23 T cell receptor beta chains sequenced from one sample in a study of blood T cell repertoires in COVID-19. The data were produced by immunoSEQ multiplex PCR, yet TCRdb's version contains in-frame clones alone and is incomplete. The data contain some 250,000 clones, 85% to 90% of them seen just once; the ten biggest clones take up 15%. Material for sequencing was PBMCs or T cells enriched from blood (not recorded which). The receptors stem from a man younger than 30 who had recovered from COVID-19.

This chain joins TRBV27 and TRBJ1-5; TRBD1 might be the D (6 bases). The CDR3 is made up of 14 amino acids. V gave up 3 bases and J gave up 5 bases, with 11 bases separating them. Germline CDR1 is MNHEY and CDR2 is SMNVEV (reference sequence). The CDR3: CASSLRTGYQPQHF. CDR3 coding DNA: TGTGCCAGCAGTTTGAGAACAGGGTATCAGCCCCAGCATTTT.

The chain carries TRBV5-5 and TRBJ2-1; 10 bases align to TRBD1. In germline, CDR1 is SGHKS, CDR2 YYEKEE (reference sequence). Losses at the gene ends were 4 bases for V and 2 bases for J; bases not matched to a gene: 6. The CDR3 covers 16 residues. The DNA for the CDR3 is TGTGCCAGCAGCCTGTCCGGGACAGGGGCCTACAATGAGCAGTTCTTC. This codes for CASSLSGTGAYNEQFF.

A few counts support this clone. V and J are TRBV30 and TRBJ1-5, with a tentative D call TRBD1 (5 bases). The CDR3 spans 17 residues. V was shortened by 0 bases and J by 1 base, with 16 bases between the two germline ends. Germline assignment: CDR1 GTSNPN and CDR2 SVGIG (reference sequence). CDR3 sequence: CAWSVRSGTESNQPQHF. In nucleotides, the CDR3 is TGTGCCTGGAGTGTACGTTCTGGGACTGAGAGCAATCAGCCCCAGCATTTT. Full variable domain (rest looked up from reference TRBV30 and TRBJ1-5): SQTIHQWPATLVQPVGSPLSLECTVEGTSNPNLYWYRQAAGRGLQLLFYSVGIGQISSEVPQNLSASRPQDRQFILSSKKLLLSDSGFYLCAWSVRSGTESNQPQHFGDGTRLSIL.

This clone has at least ten counts. J is TRBJ2-1 and V is TRBV5-4; 7 bases are a match to TRBD1. V lost 4 bases to trimming and J lost 6 bases; unmatched junction nucleotides: 4. CDR3 length equals 13 residues. Germline CDR1 SGHNT, CDR2 YYREEE (reference sequence). CDR3 sequence reads: CASSGDRVNEQFF. Written as DNA, the CDR3 is TGTGCCAGCAGCGGAGACAGGGTCAATGAGCAGTTCTTC. The full variable domain, its missing parts supplied by reference TRBV5-4 and TRBJ2-1, is ETGVTQSPTHLIKTRGQQVTLRCSSQSGHNTVSWYQQALGQGPQFIFQYYREEENGRGNFPPRFSGLQFPNYSSELNVNALELDDSALYLCASSGDRVNEQFFGPGTRLTVL.

This chain joins TRBV5-1 and TRBJ2-7; 12 nucleotides agree with TRBD1. There are 15 residues in the CDR3. Germline CDR1 SGHRS, CDR2 YFSETQ. Trimming removed 4 bases from V and 6 bases from J; junction bases left unmatched: 8. DNA of the CDR3: TGCGCCAGCAGCCAGGGACAGGGGGCAATCTCCGAGCAGTACTTC. Its translation: CASSQGQGAISEQYF. The entire variable domain, with the rest obtained from reference TRBV5-1 and TRBJ2-7, is as follows: KAGVTQTPRYLIKTRGQQVTLSCSPISGHRSVSWYQQTPGQGLQFLFEYFSETQRNKGNFPGRFSGRQFSNSRSEMNVSTLELGDSALYLCASSQGQGAISEQYFGPGTRLTVT.

The chain uses TRBV4-1 and TRBJ1-4; the D gene is possibly TRBD1 (5 bases). The CDR3 has 16 residues. CDR1 is MGHRA, CDR2 YSYEKL, per germline. V was pared by 0 bases and J by 7 bases, with 15 bases between. The CDR3 coding sequence is TGCGCCAGCAGCCAAGATGGGGGAGGGAGGAGTGAAAAACTGTTTTTT. It codes for CASSQDGGGRSEKLFF.

The chain recombines TRBV7-2 with TRBJ1-5; D is possibly TRBD1 (6 bases). The CDR3 sequence is 18 residues long. Germline-derived CDR1 and CDR2 are SGHTA and FQGNSA. V was pared by 5 bases and J by 3 bases, with 23 bases between. In nucleotides, the CDR3 is TGTGCCAGCAGCACACATATGGGGGCCGGCGCGAACAATCAGCCCCAGCATTTT. Translating it yields CASSTHMGAGANNQPQHF.

This clone was counted a single time. The chain has TRBV11-2 and TRBJ2-1; weak D call: TRBD1 (7 bases). This CDR3 spans 16 amino acids. Trimming left V 4 bases short and J 2 bases short, with 15 bases between. From germline, CDR1 is SGHAT and CDR2 FQNNGV. CDR3 residues: CASSSRAGQPYNEQFF. CDR3 in DNA: TGTGCCAGCAGCTCTAGGGCGGGACAGCCCTACAATGAGCAGTTCTTC.

The rearrangement joins TRBV29-1 to TRBJ1-5, with D tentatively TRBD1 (6 bases). This CDR3 comprises 14 residues. From germline, CDR1 is SQVTM and CDR2 ANQGSEA. V lost 4 bases and J lost 6, with 16 bases in between. The CDR3 protein is CSVGLIGGGQPQHF. DNA for the CDR3: TGCAGCGTTGGCTTAATAGGGGGGGGTCAGCCCCAGCATTTT.

This rearrangement joins TRBV11-2 to TRBJ2-5, with D hard to call. Trimming removed 8 bases at V and 5 bases at J, with 12 bases between. Germline CDR1 reads SGHAT; CDR2 reads FQNNGV. The CDR3 length is 12 residues. CDR3 in DNA: TGTGCCAGCGGGCCACGACCGGAGACCCAGTACTTC. This encodes CASGPRPETQYF.

This chain joins TRBV6-4 and TRBJ2-1; D is uncertain. The V gene lost 2 bases and the J gene lost 7 bases, with 9 bases spanning the gap. Germline lookup yields CDR1 MRHNA and CDR2 SNTAGT. The CDR3 length is 13 residues. DNA for the CDR3: TGTGCCAGCAGTGACCCATGGAGTAATGAGCAGTTCTTC. Amino acids: CASSDPWSNEQFF.

This chain links TRBV11-2 with TRBJ1-2; 8 bases align to TRBD1. CDR1 and CDR2 from the germline V gene are SGHAT and FQNNGV. The length of the CDR3 is 16 residues. J gave up 7 bases and V 1 base, and 11 bases lay outside the gene matches. The DNA for the CDR3 is TGTGCCAGCAGCTTAGTAGGCCCCCAGGGGGCCGGTGGCTACACCTTC. It encodes CASSLVGPQGAGGYTF.

The gene calls are TRBV18 and TRBJ1-3; D is perhaps TRBD1 (5 bases). Germline V lookup: CDR1 KGHSH, CDR2 LQKENI. Trimming stripped 3 bases from V and 0 bases from J, with 15 bases between. The CDR3 totals 17 residues. This CDR3 reads CASSPPAGPSSGNTIYF. The CDR3 region has the DNA TGTGCCAGCTCACCCCCCGCAGGGCCCTCCTCTGGAAACACCATATATTTT. Combining the CDR3 with reference TRBV18 and TRBJ1-3 gives the whole variable domain NAGVMQNPRHLVRRRGQEARLRCSPMKGHSHVYWYRQLPEEGLKFMVYLQKENIIDESGMPKERFSAEFPKEGPSILRIQQVVRGDSAAYFCASSPPAGPSSGNTIYFGEGSWLTVV.

The chain carries TRBV7-2 and TRBJ1-3, with D possibly TRBD1 on 6 matching bases. V lost 4 bases to trimming and J lost 1 base, with 11 bases between them. This CDR3 is built from 15 residues. CDR1 SGHTA and CDR2 FQGNSA come from the germline V gene. The CDR3 loop reads CASSSYRESGNTIYF. CDR3 nucleotide sequence: TGTGCCAGCAGCTCTTACAGGGAATCTGGAAACACCATATATTTT.

This sequence joins TRBV6-4 and TRBJ2-2, with 13 bases aligning to TRBD2. This CDR3 spans 18 amino acids. Trimming removed 6 bases from V and 0 bases from J; junction bases left unmatched: 7. Per the germline V gene, CDR1 is MRHNA and CDR2 is SNTAGT. For the CDR3, the DNA is TGTGCCAGCAGCCCTGGACTAGCGGGAGCATCGAACACCGGGGAGCTGTTTTTT. It is translated as CASSPGLAGASNTGELFF.

The rearrangement joins TRBV6-5 to TRBJ1-2; no clear D. The germline V gene has CDR1 MNHEY and CDR2 SVGAGI. Trimming took 9 bases from V and 0 from J, leaving 11 bases between them. This CDR3 region has 13 residues. This CDR3 is CASTGITNYGYTF. The CDR3 DNA sequence: TGTGCCAGTACGGGGATAACTAACTATGGCTACACCTTC.

V and J are TRBV10-2 and TRBJ2-2, with 9 bases lining up with TRBD2. Germline CDR1 WSHSY, CDR2 SAAADI. The CDR3 runs to 15 residues. J gave up 6 bases and V 4 bases, and 6 bases lay outside the gene matches. Here the CDR3 reads CASSVAGGRSGELFF. CDR3 in DNA: TGCGCCAGCAGTGTGGCGGGGGGGCGGTCCGGGGAGCTGTTTTTT.

This clone was observed a handful of times. The chain links TRBV30 to TRBJ1-2; D ambiguous. The V gene's germline CDR1 is GTSNPN and CDR2 SVGIG (reference sequence). Between the trimmed V and J ends, which lost 0 bases and 0 bases, there was a span of 5 bases. The CDR3 contains 13 residues. CDR3 sequence reads: CAWSVHSNYGYTF. Here the CDR3 DNA reads TGTGCCTGGAGTGTTCATTCTAACTATGGCTACACCTTC.

Turning to this clone: The DNA is omitted, as the CDR3 cannot be located on it reliably, and the CDR3 follows TCRdb's listing. The chain couples TRBV6-5 to TRBJ1-2; no check of the table's D call, TRBD1, against the DNA was made. Germline CDR1 and CDR2: MNHEY and SVGAGI. The CDR3 sequence runs 14 residues, both termini included. CDR3 sequence reads: CATQWGTGSLPWTF.

This sequence joins TRBV30 and TRBJ2-7, with D perhaps matching TRBD1 (5 bases). This CDR3 region has 13 residues. Germline values: CDR1 GTSNPN, CDR2 SVGIG (reference sequence). Trimming took 4 bases from V and 3 from J, leaving 13 bases between them. CDR3 sequence (DNA): TGTGCCTGGACGGACACGGCCGGCTACGAGCAGTACTTC. Translation gives CAWTDTAGYEQYF.

The genes are TRBV6-5 and TRBJ2-2; 12 bases align to TRBD2. The V gene end was trimmed by 0 bases and the J gene end by 6 bases; junction bases not matched to a gene: 2. The germline CDR1 and CDR2 sequences are MNHEY and SVGAGI. The CDR3 consists of 16 residues. CDR3 region: CASSYSLAGGSGELFF. CDR3 bases: TGTGCCAGCAGTTACTCGCTAGCGGGGGGGTCCGGGGAGCTGTTTTTT.

Written as DNA, the CDR3 is TGCGCCAGCAGCCAAGATTCCTCGGGGGGACAGGCTAACTATGGCTACACCTTC. This encodes CASSQDSSGGQANYGYTF. The rearrangement links TRBV4-1 to TRBJ1-2; 8 nucleotides match TRBD1. Trimming took 0 bases from V and 0 from J; bases not matched to a gene: 9. Germline-derived CDR1 and CDR2 are MGHRA and YSYEKL. CDR3 size: 18 residues.

The chain is built from TRBV7-9 and TRBJ2-1; 8 bases fit TRBD2. V trimming: 3 bases; J trimming: 7 bases; junction bases outside the gene matches: 11. The length of the CDR3 is 16 residues. Per the germline V gene, CDR1 is SEHNR and CDR2 is FQNEAQ (reference sequence). Written as DNA, the CDR3 is TGTGCCAGCAGCTTTCCCCCGGGCGGGGGGCGAAATGAGCAGTTCTTC. It translates to CASSFPPGGGRNEQFF.